This T cell receptor (beta chain) was sequenced during a study of metastatic and nonmetastatic thyroid tumors. In the study overall: Repertoire comparisons spanned blood and tumor or nodule tissue from malignant and benign thyroid patients. Findings and caveats of the study: Across blood and tumor, TCR beta diversity in malignant thyroid tumors was reportedly significantly higher than in benign nodules.

As for this clone: Its specificity is unknown.

Per the original methods: A classifier for distant metastasis in papillary thyroid cancer was constructed using CDR3 differences observed across clinicopathological groups. TCRdb re-processed the PCR reads through MiXCR. The V and J calls and clone size come from TCRdb's table, not from the authors' own analysis. In the table there are 12,000 or so clones, around 25% of which are singletons. The CDR3 totals 18 residues. Germline CDR1 and CDR2: SGHRS and YFSETQ. Unmatched junction bases numbered 9, after V lost 2 bases and J lost 1 base. Each patient came to thyroid surgery without any prior treatment (of any kind).

This receptor was taken from a female donor with papillary thyroid cancer or a benign thyroid nodule (not recorded which). Some clones in this sample may be carry-over from other donors' samples. This chain joins TRBV5-1 and TRBJ2-7, with 13 bases that match TRBD2. Material: adjacent normal tissue. The CDR3 nucleotides are TGCGCCAGCAGCTTAGAACCGGGACTAGCGGGACAGTCCTACGAGCAGTACTTC. Protein: CASSLEPGLAGQSYEQYF. The variable domain in full, completed from reference TRBV5-1 and TRBJ2-7, reads KAGVTQTPRYLIKTRGQQVTLSCSPISGHRSVSWYQQTPGQGLQFLFEYFSETQRNKGNFPGRFSGRQFSNSRSEMNVSTLELGDSALYLCASSLEPGLAGQSYEQYFGPGTRLTVT.